The clone carrying this TCR beta chain was detected only once. Produced via immunoSEQ multiplex PCR; TCRdb's table is partial and in-frame only. Among about 89,000 clones, approximately 75% were seen once, and the ten largest hold approximately 15%. The record originates from a study of blood T cell repertoires in COVID-19. The CDR3 spans 15 residues. Germline V gene lookup returns CDR1 KGHSH and CDR2 LQKENI. V was cut by 6 bases and J by 7 bases, with 18 bases left in between. Sequencing was performed on peripheral blood. V gene TRBV18 combines with J gene TRBJ1-4; a weak D match, TRBD1 (5 bases). The sequence was obtained from a woman of 80 years or more with acute or convalescent COVID-19. CDR3 protein: CASSQLGGAGEKLFF. DNA for the CDR3: TGTGCCAGCTCCCAACTAGGCGGGGCGGGTGAAAAACTGTTTTTT. Full variable domain (missing parts from reference TRBV18 and TRBJ1-4): NAGVMQNPRHLVRRRGQEARLRCSPMKGHSHVYWYRQLPEEGLKFMVYLQKENIIDESGMPKERFSAEFPKEGPSILRIQQVVRGDSAAYFCASSQLGGAGEKLFFGSGTQLSVL.